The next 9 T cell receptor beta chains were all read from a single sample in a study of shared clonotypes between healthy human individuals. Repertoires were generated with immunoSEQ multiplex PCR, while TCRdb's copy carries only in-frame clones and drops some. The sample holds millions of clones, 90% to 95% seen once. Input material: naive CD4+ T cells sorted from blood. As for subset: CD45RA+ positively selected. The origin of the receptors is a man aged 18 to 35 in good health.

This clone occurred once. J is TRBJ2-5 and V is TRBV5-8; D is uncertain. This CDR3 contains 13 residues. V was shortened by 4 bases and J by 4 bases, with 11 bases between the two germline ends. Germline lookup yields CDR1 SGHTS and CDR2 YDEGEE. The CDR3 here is CASSPRIGETQYF. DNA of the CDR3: TGTGCCAGCAGCCCGCGGATCGGAGAGACCCAGTACTTC.

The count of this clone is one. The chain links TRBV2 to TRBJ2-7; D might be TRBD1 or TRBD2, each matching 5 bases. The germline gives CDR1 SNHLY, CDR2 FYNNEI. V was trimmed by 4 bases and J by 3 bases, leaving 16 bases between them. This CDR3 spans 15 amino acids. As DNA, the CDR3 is TGTGCCAGCAGTGGGGGGACCCCCCCCCACTACGAGCAGTACTTC. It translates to CASSGGTPPHYEQYF.

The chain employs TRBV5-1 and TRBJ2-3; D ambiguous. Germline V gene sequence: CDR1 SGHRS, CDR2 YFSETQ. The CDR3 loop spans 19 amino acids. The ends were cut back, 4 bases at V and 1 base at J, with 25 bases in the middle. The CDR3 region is CASSRPAVQLADRTDTQYF. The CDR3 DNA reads TGCGCCAGCAGCCGCCCGGCGGTCCAACTGGCCGATCGCACAGATACGCAGTATTTT.

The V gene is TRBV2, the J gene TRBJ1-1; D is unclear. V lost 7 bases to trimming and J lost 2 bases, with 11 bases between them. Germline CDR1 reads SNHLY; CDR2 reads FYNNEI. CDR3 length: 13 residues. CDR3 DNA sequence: TGTGCCAGCACCGTACAGTTTAACACTGAAGCTTTCTTT. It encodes CASTVQFNTEAFF.

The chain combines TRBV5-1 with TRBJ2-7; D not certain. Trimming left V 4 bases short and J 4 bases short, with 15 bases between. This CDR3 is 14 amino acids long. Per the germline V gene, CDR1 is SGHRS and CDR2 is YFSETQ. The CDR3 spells CASSPSNPSYEQYF. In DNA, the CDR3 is TGCGCCAGCAGCCCATCGAACCCGTCTTACGAGCAGTACTTC. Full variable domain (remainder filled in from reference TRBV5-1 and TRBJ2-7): KAGVTQTPRYLIKTRGQQVTLSCSPISGHRSVSWYQQTPGQGLQFLFEYFSETQRNKGNFPGRFSGRQFSNSRSEMNVSTLELGDSALYLCASSPSNPSYEQYFGPGTRLTVT.

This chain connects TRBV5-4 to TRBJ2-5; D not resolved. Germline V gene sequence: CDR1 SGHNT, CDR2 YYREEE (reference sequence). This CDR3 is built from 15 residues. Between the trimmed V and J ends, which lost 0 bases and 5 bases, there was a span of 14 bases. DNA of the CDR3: TGTGCCAGCAGCTTGGGGGCGTTGGTGGGTGAGACCCAGTACTTC. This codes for CASSLGALVGETQYF. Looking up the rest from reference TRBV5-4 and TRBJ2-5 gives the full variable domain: ETGVTQSPTHLIKTRGQQVTLRCSSQSGHNTVSWYQQALGQGPQFIFQYYREEENGRGNFPPRFSGLQFPNYSSELNVNALELDDSALYLCASSLGALVGETQYFGPGTRLLVL.

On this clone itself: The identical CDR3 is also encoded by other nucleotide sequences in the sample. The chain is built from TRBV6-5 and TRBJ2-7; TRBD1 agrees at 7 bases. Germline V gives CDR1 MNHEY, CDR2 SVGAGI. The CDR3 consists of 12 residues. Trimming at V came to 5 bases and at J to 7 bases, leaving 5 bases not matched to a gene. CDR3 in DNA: TGTGCCAGCAGTAGACAGGGACGGGAGCAGTACTTC. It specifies CASSRQGREQYF.

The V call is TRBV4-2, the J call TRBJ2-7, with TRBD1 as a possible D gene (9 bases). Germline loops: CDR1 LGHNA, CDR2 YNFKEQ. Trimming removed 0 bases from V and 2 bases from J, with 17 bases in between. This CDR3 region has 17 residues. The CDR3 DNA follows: TGTGCCAGCAGCCAAGATTTAGCGGGACAGGGTCCCTACGAGCAGTACTTC. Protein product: CASSQDLAGQGPYEQYF.

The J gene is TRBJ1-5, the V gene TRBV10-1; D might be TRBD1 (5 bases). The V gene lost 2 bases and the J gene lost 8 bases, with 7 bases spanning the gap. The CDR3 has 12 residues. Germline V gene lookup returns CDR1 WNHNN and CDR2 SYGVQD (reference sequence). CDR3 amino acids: CASSEGGEPQHF. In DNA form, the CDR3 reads TGCGCCAGCAGTGAGGGGGGGGAGCCCCAGCATTTT.